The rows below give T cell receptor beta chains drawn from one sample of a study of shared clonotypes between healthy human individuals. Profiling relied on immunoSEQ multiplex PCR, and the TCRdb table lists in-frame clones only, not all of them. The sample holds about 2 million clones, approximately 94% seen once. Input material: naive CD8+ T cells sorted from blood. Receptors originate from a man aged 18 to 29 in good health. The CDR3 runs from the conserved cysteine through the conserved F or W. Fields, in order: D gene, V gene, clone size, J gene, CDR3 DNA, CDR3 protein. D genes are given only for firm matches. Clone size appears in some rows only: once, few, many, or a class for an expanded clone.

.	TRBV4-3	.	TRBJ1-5	TGCGCCAGCAGCCAAGACAGGTACAATCAGCCCCAGCATTTT	CASSQDRYNQPQHF
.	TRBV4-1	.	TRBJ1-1	TGCGCCAGCAGCCAATTAAAGGAGACAGCCAGGGAGCCTGAAGCTTTCTTT	CASSQLKETAREPEAFF
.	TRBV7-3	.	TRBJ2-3	TGTGCCAGCAGCTTATCCCCGACAGATACGCAGTATTTT	CASSLSPTDTQYF
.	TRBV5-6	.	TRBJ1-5	TGTGCCAGCAGCTTGGGTAGTGGTGGCCAGCCCCAGCATTTT	CASSLGSGGQPQHF
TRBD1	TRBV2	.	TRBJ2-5	TGTGCCAGCAGTGAAGACTTTACAGGGGTACGGGAGACCCAGTACTTC	CASSEDFTGVRETQYF
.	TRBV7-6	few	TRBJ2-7	TGTGCCAGCAGCTCCGGGACGGATGCCTACGAGCAGTACTTC	CASSSGTDAYEQYF
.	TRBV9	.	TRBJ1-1	TGTGCCAGCAGCGTAGGGGATGAGAACACTGAAGCTTTCTTT	CASSVGDENTEAFF
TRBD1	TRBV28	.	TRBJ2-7	TGTGCCAGCAGTCTAATGGGACAGGGATCCTACGAGCAGTACTTC	CASSLMGQGSYEQYF
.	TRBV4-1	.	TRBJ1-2	TGCGCCAGCAGCCAAGGGGGGGGAGTGATTCTGGGCTACACCTTC	CASSQGGGVILGYTF
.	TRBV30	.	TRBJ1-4	TGTGCCTGGAGTGTGAGGGCAGGGGAGGAAAAACTGTTTTTT	CAWSVRAGEEKLFF
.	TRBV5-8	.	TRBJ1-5	TGTGCCAGCAGCTTCGAGCCCCAGCATTTT	CASSFEPQHF
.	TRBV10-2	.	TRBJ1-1	TGCGCCAGCAGCGGACAGATGAACACTGAAGCTTTCTTT	CASSGQMNTEAFF
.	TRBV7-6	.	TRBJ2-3	TGTGCCAGCAGCCGGAGGTCCTACTCCTCTTCCACAGATACGCAGTATTTT	CASSRRSYSSSTDTQYF
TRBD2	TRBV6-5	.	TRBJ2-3	TGTGCCAGCAGTTACCAGCGGGAGAGCACAGATACGCAGTATTTT	CASSYQRESTDTQYF
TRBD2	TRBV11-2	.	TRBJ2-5	TGTGCCAGCAGCGACCCGCTTAGCGGGAGTTGGGAGACCCAGTACTTC	CASSDPLSGSWETQYF
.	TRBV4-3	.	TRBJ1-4	TGCGCCAGCAGCCAAGATCTAGAAGGGAAACGCGAAAAACTGTTTTTT	CASSQDLEGKREKLFF
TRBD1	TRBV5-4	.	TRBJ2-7	TGTGCCAGCAGCGGGGGATACTCCGGGACAGGGGTTTTCTACGAGCAGTACTTC	CASSGGYSGTGVFYEQYF
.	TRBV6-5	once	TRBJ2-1	TGTGCCAGCACCTCCCTCCCAAGGCGAGGGGATGAGCAGTTCTTC	CASTSLPRRGDEQFF
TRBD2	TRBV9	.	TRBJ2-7	TGTGCCAGCAGCGTAGGAGGTCTAGCGGGAGGGCCCGAGTTTGAGCAGTACTTC	CASSVGGLAGGPEFEQYF
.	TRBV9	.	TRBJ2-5	TGTGCCAGCAGCCCGCTGAGGTACAGGGGGGGAGGAGAGACCCAGTACTTC	CASSPLRYRGGGETQYF
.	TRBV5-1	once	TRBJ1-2	TGCGCCAGCAGCTTGGAATCAGGGGCAGATGGCTACACCTTC	CASSLESGADGYTF
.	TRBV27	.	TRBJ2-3	TGTGCCAGCAGCAATGAGCGGGTGGAGATTGATACGCAGTATTTT	CASSNERVEIDTQYF
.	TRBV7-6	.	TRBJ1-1	TGTGCCAGCAGCTTAGCGTCCGAGGGGCCTGAAGCTTTCTTT	CASSLASEGPEAFF
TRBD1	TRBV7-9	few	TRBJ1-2	TGTGCCAGCAGCTTAATGGGACAGGGCGAGGGCTACACCTTC	CASSLMGQGEGYTF
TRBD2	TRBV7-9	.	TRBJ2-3	TGTGCCAGCAGCTTAGGTTCGGCTAGCGGGGTGACAGATACGCAGTATTTT	CASSLGSASGVTDTQYF
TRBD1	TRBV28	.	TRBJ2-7	TGTGCCAGCAGTTCGACAGGGGCTTCGGGCGAGCAGTACTTC	CASSSTGASGEQYF
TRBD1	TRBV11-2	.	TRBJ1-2	TGTGCCAGCAGCTTGACCGGGTCAGGGGGCGATGGCTACACCTTC	CASSLTGSGGDGYTF
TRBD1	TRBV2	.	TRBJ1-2	TGTGCCAGCTTCTTGACGGACAGGGAATGGGATGGCTACACCTTC	CASFLTDREWDGYTF
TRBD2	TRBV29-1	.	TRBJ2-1	TGCAGCTTGCGACTAGCGGGGTTTTATGAGCAGTTCTTC	CSLRLAGFYEQFF
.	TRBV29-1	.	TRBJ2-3	TGCAGCGTTGAGAACGGGAGAACAGATACGCAGTATTTT	CSVENGRTDTQYF
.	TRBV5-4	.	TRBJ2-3	TGTGCCAGCAGCTTTGGCGGCTCCGATACGCAGTATTTT	CASSFGGSDTQYF
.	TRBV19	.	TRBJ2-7	TGTGCCAGTAGTATAGGGGCAGGGGAAAGCGGCTACGAGCAGTACTTC	CASSIGAGESGYEQYF
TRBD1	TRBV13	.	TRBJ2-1	TGTGCCAGCAGCAAAGAGGGACAGGGGTTCGGTGAGCAGTTCTTC	CASSKEGQGFGEQFF
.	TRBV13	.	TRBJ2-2	TGTGCCAGCAGCTTAGGGTACGGTACCGGGGAGCTGTTTTTT	CASSLGYGTGELFF
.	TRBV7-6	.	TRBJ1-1	TGTGCCAGCAGCCCTAATGGGGCGGAAGCTTTCTTT	CASSPNGAEAFF
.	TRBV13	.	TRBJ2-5	TGTGCCAGCAGCGGGGTTCAAGAGACCCAGTACTTC	CASSGVQETQYF
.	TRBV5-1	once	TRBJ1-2	TGCGCCAGCAGCTTGGTATATGGCTACACCTTC	CASSLVYGYTF
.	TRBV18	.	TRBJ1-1	TGTGCCAGCTCATTGGATGGGAGGGTGAACACTGAAGCTTTCTTT	CASSLDGRVNTEAFF
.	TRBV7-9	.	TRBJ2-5	TGTGCCAGCAGCCCACGGGACACGGACGCGGAGGAGTACTTC	CASSPRDTDAEEYF
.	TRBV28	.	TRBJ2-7	TGTGCCAGCAGTTCTGGACGGGAAGAGGAGCAGTACTTC	CASSSGREEEQYF
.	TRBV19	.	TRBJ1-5	TGTGCCAGTAGTATAACTGGGGGATTCAATCAGCCCCAGCATTTT	CASSITGGFNQPQHF